Each of the 4 T cell receptor beta chains below was sequenced from the same sample in a study of identical twins. TCRdb re-derived calls from the 5' RACE reads in MiXCR, one entry per CDR3 protein. The top ten hold 2.5% to 3.5% of the sample, which has 570,000 or so distinct CDR3 sequences, approximately 9.6% seen once. These data were also reused for a study on yellow fever vaccine responses in identical twins.

Sequencing was performed on PBMCs. The receptors stem from a young woman in good health.

The CDR3 DNA sequence: TGCAGTGTCCCTCCCTTCGACAGGGCCACTGAAGCTTTCTTT. Translated, it gives CSVPPFDRATEAFF. The chain has TRBV20-1 and TRBJ1-1, with TRBD1 matching 7 bases. This CDR3 comprises 14 residues. V gave up 7 bases and J gave up 4 bases; unmatched junction bases: 12. CDR1 DFQATT and CDR2 SNEGSKA come from the germline V gene (reference sequence).

This clonotype was counted many times. The rearrangement joins TRBV12-3 or TRBV12-4 to TRBJ2-1; the D gene is possibly TRBD2 (7 bases). The CDR3 length is 16 residues. V was clipped by 6 bases and J by 1 base, with 16 bases between them. The DNA of the CDR3 is TGTGCCAGCAGAAGCACAAGGGGGGGGTCCTACAATGAGCAGTTCTTC. This translates into CASRSTRGGSYNEQFF.

This clonotype has only a few counts. One end of the junction is discordant with germline, which a read error may explain. The chain couples TRBV29-1 to TRBJ2-5, with 7 bases aligning to TRBD1. CDR1 and CDR2 (germline): SQVTM, ANQGSEA. The CDR3 has 12 amino acids. CDR3 protein: CSVEDREETQYF. The CDR3 bases are TGCAGCGTGGAAGACAGGGAAGAGACCCAGTACTTC.

J is TRBJ2-3 and V is TRBV6-5; TRBD2 might be the D (6 bases). The CDR3 covers 11 residues. Between the trimmed V and J ends, which lost 8 bases and 5 bases, there was a span of 8 bases. Germline CDR1 MNHEY, CDR2 SVGAGI. For the CDR3, the DNA is TGTGCCAGCGGGGGGTTAGATACGCAGTATTTT. Translating gives CASGGLDTQYF.